The present entry profiles one TCR beta chain with its context. The sample is drawn from a study of blood T cells in healthy people across ages. The CDR3 extends over 14 amino acids. V was trimmed by 6 bases and J by 8 bases, leaving 17 bases between them. Then a second PCR, running roughly 7 to 12 cycles, was carried out with a sample-barcoded 5' primer and a J-beta primer mix. TCRdb re-called the 5' RACE reads through MiXCR, storing one row per CDR3 protein. This sample carries over a million distinct CDR3 sequences, almost 25% of them seen once, and the ten largest clones take approximately 0.7%. Separately, the same data were catalogued under a study of T cells of mothers and their children.

Sequencing was performed on blood. This chain uses TRBV12-3 or TRBV12-4 with TRBJ2-1, with D uncertain. The receptor's source is a girl aged 2-10 years in good health. The CDR3 loop reads CASSHSIPSDEQFF. In DNA form, the CDR3 reads TGTGCCAGCAGCCATTCCATCCCCTCGGATGAGCAGTTCTTC.